The entry below gives a single T cell receptor (beta chain) sequence along with its context. This record belongs to a study of OX40 agonist ivuxolimab in advanced cancers. TCRdb keeps only in-frame clones here, not all; method: immunoSEQ multiplex PCR. The data hold 68,000 or so clones, with roughly 84% observed a single time. CDR3 length: 14 residues. The germline V gene encodes CDR1 MNHEY and CDR2 SVGAGI. J was trimmed by 8 bases and V by 8 bases; bases with no gene match: 11. Sequencing was performed on CD4+ or CD8+ T cells sorted from blood, taken in a trial of the OX40 agonist ivuxolimab. The chain recombines TRBV6-5 with TRBJ1-2, with 10 bases identical to TRBD1. The clonotype originates from an adult with an advanced solid tumor such as melanoma, head and neck, liver or kidney cancer. The CDR3 nucleotides are TGTGCCAGCCCCACCTGGACAGGGGGATGGGGCTACACCTTC. Translated, it gives CASPTWTGGWGYTF.